What follows is one T cell receptor beta chain and its context. Germline CDR1 reads SEHNR; CDR2 reads FQNEAQ (reference sequence). The CDR3 length is 14 residues. J was trimmed by 6 bases and V by 5 bases; bases with no gene match: 7. Individuals drawn from under 30 US areas were about 18 to 100 years old. Cohorts were based on clinical histories the participants reported. In the 2 weeks before study entry, exposed participants met a COVID-19 case, which was PCR-confirmed or clinician-diagnosed. The data are from a study of blood T cell repertoires in COVID-19. As for the study in general: Acute and convalescent COVID-19 samples came from the United States, Italy and Spain.

Method: immunoSEQ multiplex PCR; TCRdb's copy keeps in-frame clones and lacks some. This sample has about 280,000 clones, with roughly 80% found just once. The sample was PBMCs or T cells enriched from blood (not recorded which). This chain joins TRBV7-9 and TRBJ2-4, with 7 positions matching TRBD1. This TCR derives from a man aged 35-49 years who had been exposed to COVID-19. The CDR3 loop is CASSLGTEPNIQYF. In DNA, the CDR3 is TGTGCCAGCAGCCTAGGGACAGAACCAAACATTCAGTACTTC.